The T cell receptor (beta chain) under discussion was sequenced for a study of cytomegalovirus exposure and HLA in healthy donors. General study points: Cytomegalovirus-associated status was assigned to 164 TCR beta chains. CMV serostatus was the sole immune exposure data available. In a later analysis, common viral pathogens appeared linked to several of the most significant clusters.

Primers: 60 Vbeta forward and 13 Jbeta reverse. Clones were sequenced by immunoSEQ multiplex PCR, and TCRdb holds only the in-frame ones, with some missing. The top ten clones hold around 0.96% of a sample with fewer than 200,000 clones, approximately 84% of them seen once. At the time of sampling, donors were nominally healthy, though unrecorded immune exposures were likely. Per germline, CDR1 LNHNV and CDR2 YYDKDF (reference sequence). The CDR3 has 16 amino acids. As regards this clone: The antigen remains unidentified.

Sequenced material: PBMCs. The V call is TRBV15, the J call TRBJ2-5; the match to TRBD1 covers 7 bases. TRBJ2-7 explains the end of the DNA better; the J call may be wrong. This clonotype was sampled from a young man in good health and CMV-seronegative. Here the CDR3 reads CATSRAPGQLSYEQYF. In nucleotides, the CDR3 is TGTGCCACCAGCAGAGCACCGGGACAGCTCTCCTACGAGCAGTACTTC.